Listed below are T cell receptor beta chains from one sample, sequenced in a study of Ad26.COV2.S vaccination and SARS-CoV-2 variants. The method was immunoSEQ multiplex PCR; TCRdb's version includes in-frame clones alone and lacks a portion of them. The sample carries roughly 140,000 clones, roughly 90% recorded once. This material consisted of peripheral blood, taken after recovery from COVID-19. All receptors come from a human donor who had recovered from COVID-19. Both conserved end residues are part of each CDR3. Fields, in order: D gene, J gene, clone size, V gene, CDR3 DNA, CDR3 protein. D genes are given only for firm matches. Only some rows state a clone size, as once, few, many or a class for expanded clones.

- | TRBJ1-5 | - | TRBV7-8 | TGTGCCAGCAGCCCCGGGGGGGGCAGGCAGCCCCAGCATTTT | CASSPGGGRQPQHF
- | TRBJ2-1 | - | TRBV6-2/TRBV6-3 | TGTGCCAGCAGTTACCGTGAGCAGTTCTTC | CASSYREQFF
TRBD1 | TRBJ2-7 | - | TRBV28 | TGTGCCAGCAGCGAACAGGGGTCATTCTCCTACGAGCAGTACTTC | CASSEQGSFSYEQYF
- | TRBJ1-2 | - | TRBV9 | TGTGCCAGCAGCCCAGGGAGGGAGAATGGCTACACCTTC | CASSPGRENGYTF
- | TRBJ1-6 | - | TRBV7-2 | TGTGCCAGCAGCTTAGGGTCGGCAGGGATGCAATCACCCCTCCACTTT | CASSLGSAGMQSPLHF
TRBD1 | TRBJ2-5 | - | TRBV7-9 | TGTGCCAGCAGCTCGGCAGGGGGATTCCAAGAGACCCAGTACTTC | CASSSAGGFQETQYF
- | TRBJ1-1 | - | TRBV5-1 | TGCGCCAGCAGCTTGGTGGGGGGAGGGAACACTGAAGCTTTCTTT | CASSLVGGGNTEAFF
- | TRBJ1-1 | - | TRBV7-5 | TGTGCCAGAAGCGCAGGACAGGGGAAACGGTCGTTTTTCTTT | CARSAGQGKRSFFF
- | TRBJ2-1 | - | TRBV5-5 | TGTGCCAGCAGCTTGGGTCTGAGCTCCTACAATGAGCAGTTCTTC | CASSLGLSSYNEQFF
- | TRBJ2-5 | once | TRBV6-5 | TGTGCCAGCAGACCGGGACCCAAAGAGACCCAGTACTTC | CASRPGPKETQYF
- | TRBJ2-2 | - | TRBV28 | TGTGCCAGCAGTTCCCGACAAGCGAACGGGGAGCTGTTTTTT | CASSSRQANGELFF
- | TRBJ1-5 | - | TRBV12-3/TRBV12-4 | TGTGCCAGCAGTTTAGATAATCAGCCCCAGCATTTT | CASSLDNQPQHF
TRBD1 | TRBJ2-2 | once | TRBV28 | TGTGCCAGCAGTTTCTTGGGACAGGACACCGGGGAGCTGTTTTTT | CASSFLGQDTGELFF
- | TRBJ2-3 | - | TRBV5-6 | TGTGCCAGCAGCCCAGGGCGGGCCACAGATACGCAGTATTTT | CASSPGRATDTQYF